These 11 T cell receptor beta chains came from one sample sequenced in a study of CD8 T cells in ankylosing spondylitis. TCRdb re-derived calls from the 5' RACE reads in MiXCR, one entry per CDR3 protein. The data hold some 200,000 distinct CDR3 sequences, with around 13% observed a single time. Material for sequencing was blood, either unsorted or a sorted T cell fraction (not recorded which). These receptors all come from a male donor with ankylosing spondylitis or in good health (not recorded which).

This clonotype has more than one count but fewer than ten. V usage is TRBV12-3 or TRBV12-4 and J usage is TRBJ1-1; 8 positions agree with TRBD1. This CDR3 is 14 amino acids long. The junction had 2 bases not matched to a gene; V was cut back by 2 bases and J by 3 bases. Here the CDR3 reads CASSLHRGYTEAFF. CDR3 bases: TGTGCCAGCAGTTTACACAGGGGGTACACTGAAGCTTTCTTT.

The chain employs TRBV6-1 and TRBJ1-1, with 8 positions matching TRBD1. There are 15 residues in the CDR3. V trimming: 6 bases; J trimming: 4 bases; junction bases outside the gene matches: 10. Germline V gene lookup returns CDR1 MNHNS and CDR2 SASEGT. The CDR3 loop is CASSLKTGDRTEAFF. CDR3 in DNA: TGTGCCAGCAGCCTGAAGACAGGGGATCGCACTGAAGCTTTCTTT.

This clonotype was seen ten or more times. The rearrangement uses TRBV29-1 and TRBJ1-2; D not resolved. Trimming shortened V by 0 bases and J by 8 bases, and 10 bases separated the two germline ends. CDR1 SQVTM and CDR2 ANQGSEA come from the germline V gene. The CDR3 consists of 12 residues. CDR3 nucleotide sequence: TGCAGCGTTGAAGAGGGTGGCGGCGGCTACACCTTC. Its translation is CSVEEGGGGYTF.

This clonotype was seen only a few times. The chain carries TRBV10-3 and TRBJ2-3, with 11 bases identical to TRBD1. Germline values: CDR1 ENHRY, CDR2 SYGVKD. The CDR3 loop spans 15 amino acids. Trimming cost V 8 bases and J 0 bases; bases outside gene matches: 4. This CDR3 reads CAIGGQGASTDTQYF. The CDR3 nucleotides read TGTGCCATCGGTGGACAGGGGGCTAGCACAGATACGCAGTATTTT.

The sample holds a few counts of this clonotype. This sequence joins TRBV7-8 and TRBJ1-1, with D perhaps TRBD1 (5 bases). Trimming shortened V by 6 bases and J by 0 bases, and 11 bases separated the two germline ends. Germline V gives CDR1 SGHVS, CDR2 FQNEAQ. CDR3 length equals 14 residues. CDR3 amino acids: CASSRGRVNTEAFF. The CDR3 DNA reads as TGTGCCAGCAGTCGCGGCAGGGTGAACACTGAAGCTTTCTTT.

For this clonotype: A read error may account for a junction end that differs from germline. V is TRBV6-1 and J is TRBJ2-7; D unresolved. The germline V gene has CDR1 MNHNS and CDR2 SASEGT. The CDR3 is 12 amino acids. This CDR3 is CASGEVVPEQYF. The CDR3 region has the DNA TGTGCCAGCGGTGAAGTAGTGCCCGAGCAGTACTTC.

This chain connects TRBV6-1 to TRBJ2-1; TRBD2 matches at 9 bases. Trimming removed 9 bases from V and 4 bases from J; junction bases left unmatched: 4. This CDR3 comprises 13 residues. CDR1 and CDR2 (germline): MNHNS, SASEGT. The CDR3 reads CASPAGGYNEQFF. The CDR3 region has the DNA TGTGCCAGTCCGGCGGGGGGGTACAATGAGCAGTTCTTC.

The genes are TRBV4-1 and TRBJ1-1; weak D call: TRBD1 (6 bases). V dropped 0 bases and J dropped 8 bases, with 10 bases sitting between them. The CDR3 has 13 residues. The germline CDR1 and CDR2 sequences are MGHRA and YSYEKL. The chain's CDR3 is CASSQEGGGEAFF. DNA for the CDR3: TGCGCCAGCAGCCAAGAAGGGGGGGGCGAAGCTTTCTTT.

The chain joins TRBV11-2 to TRBJ2-5; 7 nucleotides agree with TRBD2. The CDR3 has 14 amino acids. Germline values: CDR1 SGHAT, CDR2 FQNNGV. The ends lost 3 bases at V and 2 bases at J; junction bases unmatched: 3. Here the CDR3 reads CASSFRDYQETQYF. CDR3 nucleotide sequence: TGTGCCAGCAGCTTCCGGGACTATCAAGAGACCCAGTACTTC.

This chain links TRBV11-3 with TRBJ2-1, with TRBD2 matching over 10 bases. Looked up from germline, CDR1 is SGHNT and CDR2 is YENEEA. CDR3 length equals 15 residues. The V gene end was trimmed by 1 base and the J gene end by 7 bases; junction bases not matched to a gene: 4. CDR3 sequence: CASSLGLAGLNEQFF. The CDR3 DNA is TGTGCCAGCAGCTTAGGACTAGCGGGCCTGAATGAGCAGTTCTTC.

This clonotype was picked up many times. This chain connects TRBV5-1 to TRBJ2-5; 8 bases are a match to TRBD1. V shed 3 bases and J 2 bases; nucleotides not matched to a gene: 3. This CDR3 spans 14 amino acids. Germline-derived CDR1 and CDR2 are SGHRS and YFSETQ. The CDR3 DNA sequence: TGCGCCAGCAGCTACGGACAGGGACAAGAGACCCAGTACTTC. It encodes CASSYGQGQETQYF. Filled out from reference TRBV5-1 and TRBJ2-5, the complete variable domain reads KAGVTQTPRYLIKTRGQQVTLSCSPISGHRSVSWYQQTPGQGLQFLFEYFSETQRNKGNFPGRFSGRQFSNSRSEMNVSTLELGDSALYLCASSYGQGQETQYFGPGTRLLVL.